A single sample gave rise to the 22 T cell receptor beta chains below, sequenced in a study of shared clonotypes between healthy human individuals. CD45RO negativity and positive selection for CCR7 defined naive CD8 cells, a population that excluded terminally differentiated effector memory CD45RA+ cells. Sequencing used immunoSEQ multiplex PCR; TCRdb keeps in-frame clones, though not all of them. The repertoire has about 2.1 million clones, roughly 93% of them found once; the top ten carry approximately 1.6%. Sequencing was performed on naive CD8+ T cells from PBMCs. The source is a man aged 18 to 29 in good health. Some clones in this sample may be carry-over from other donors' samples.

The chain joins TRBV7-2 to TRBJ2-1; D possibly corresponds to TRBD1 (6 bases). This CDR3 is built from 19 residues. CDR1 SGHTA and CDR2 FQGNSA come from the germline V gene. V lost 1 base and J lost 0, with 19 bases in between. CDR3 sequence reads: CASSLEAGVVIDSYNEQFF. The CDR3 DNA follows: TGTGCCAGCAGCTTAGAGGCAGGGGTAGTGATAGACTCCTACAATGAGCAGTTCTTC.

The rearrangement links TRBV7-9 to TRBJ2-1, with D possibly being TRBD2 (6 bases). Trimming took 5 bases from V and 2 from J, leaving 16 bases between them. Per the germline V gene, CDR1 is SEHNR and CDR2 is FQNEAQ (reference sequence). This CDR3 contains 16 residues. CDR3 residues: CASSPRGVVAYNEQFF. The CDR3 region has the DNA TGTGCCAGCAGCCCCCGCGGGGTAGTAGCCTACAATGAGCAGTTCTTC.

This chain joins TRBV30 and TRBJ2-2; D perhaps matches TRBD1 (5 bases). The CDR3 consists of 13 residues. Germline assignment: CDR1 GTSNPN and CDR2 SVGIG (reference sequence). V dropped 4 bases and J dropped 4 bases, with 10 bases sitting between them. In DNA form, the CDR3 reads TGTGCCTGGAACCCAGGGTCCACCGGGGAGCTGTTTTTT. Its protein is CAWNPGSTGELFF.

The genes are TRBV10-3 and TRBJ2-1; 9 positions agree with TRBD1. V dropped 4 bases and J dropped 5; count of bases not matched to a gene: 9. The CDR3 runs to 16 residues. Germline-derived CDR1 and CDR2 are ENHRY and SYGVKD. In nucleotides, the CDR3 is TGTGCCATCAGTGTACCCTCGGACAGGGGCAACAATGAGCAGTTCTTC. Its protein is CAISVPSDRGNNEQFF.

This chain connects TRBV4-3 to TRBJ2-7; D is tentatively TRBD1 or TRBD2 (6 bases each). Trimming removed 0 bases at V and 6 bases at J, with 18 bases between. From germline, CDR1 is LGHNA and CDR2 YSLEER. The CDR3 length is 16 residues. For the CDR3, the DNA is TGCGCCAGCAGCCAAGATTATCCGGGGGCTATTGTCGAGCAGTACTTC. It specifies CASSQDYPGAIVEQYF.

The V call is TRBV7-3, the J call TRBJ2-6; D remains ambiguous. This CDR3 is 16 amino acids long. The germline V gene encodes CDR1 SGHTA and CDR2 FQGTGA. With 1 base removed from V and 2 bases from J, the gap between germline ends came to 9 bases. The CDR3 coding sequence is TGTGCCAGCAGCTTAAGCTATACCACTGGGGCCAACGTCCTGACTTTC. This encodes CASSLSYTTGANVLTF.

The chain is built from TRBV19 and TRBJ1-2; D is unresolved. Germline V lookup: CDR1 LNHDA, CDR2 SQIVND (reference sequence). Trimming left V 9 bases short and J 3 bases short, with 11 bases between. This CDR3 has 12 residues. The CDR3 loop is CASKPGHYGYTF. DNA for the CDR3: TGTGCCAGCAAACCGGGCCACTATGGCTACACCTTC.

This rearrangement joins TRBV7-3 to TRBJ2-3; 7 bases are a match to TRBD2. Germline values: CDR1 SGHTA, CDR2 FQGTGA. Trimming at V came to 6 bases and at J to 6 bases, leaving 15 bases not matched to a gene. The CDR3 loop spans 16 amino acids. CDR3 sequence: CASSPSGTGPLDTQYF. For the CDR3, the DNA is TGTGCCAGCAGTCCCAGCGGGACCGGGCCTCTGGATACGCAGTATTTT.

The chain uses TRBV28 and TRBJ1-1; D unclear. CDR1 and CDR2 (germline): MDHEN, SYDVKM. The CDR3 loop spans 13 amino acids. The V gene lost 6 bases and the J gene lost 3 bases, with 11 bases spanning the gap. The CDR3 bases are TGTGCCAGCAGCCACCCGTGGGACACTGAAGCTTTCTTT. Amino acids: CASSHPWDTEAFF.

V gene TRBV27 combines with J gene TRBJ2-1; D not resolved. The germline V gene has CDR1 MNHEY and CDR2 SMNVEV (reference sequence). The V gene lost 7 bases and the J gene lost 0 bases, with 16 bases spanning the gap. The CDR3 is made up of 16 amino acids. The CDR3 reads CASISSQTSSYNEQFF. Here the CDR3 DNA reads TGTGCCAGCATCTCCTCACAGACAAGCTCCTACAATGAGCAGTTCTTC.

This chain uses TRBV5-4 with TRBJ2-3, with D maybe TRBD2 (6 bases). Germline V gene sequence: CDR1 SGHNT, CDR2 YYREEE (reference sequence). V was cut by 2 bases and J by 4 bases, with 11 bases left in between. The CDR3 is 14 amino acids. The chain's CDR3 is CASSFFREPDTQYF. The CDR3 DNA reads TGTGCCAGCAGCTTTTTCCGGGAGCCAGATACGCAGTATTTT.

As concerns this clone: In the same sample, other DNA sequences code for this CDR3. The genes are TRBV6-1 and TRBJ2-7, with 7 bases fitting TRBD2. The CDR3 runs 13 residues. Germline V CDR1 and CDR2: MNHNS, SASEGT. The ends lost 3 bases at V and 3 bases at J; junction bases unmatched: 2. The CDR3 DNA reads as TGTGCCAGCAGTGAGGGCGGGAGCTACGAGCAGTACTTC. Protein sequence: CASSEGGSYEQYF.

This rearrangement joins TRBV6-1 to TRBJ1-1; no clear D. The CDR3 loop spans 14 amino acids. The germline gives CDR1 MNHNS, CDR2 SASEGT. V lost 2 bases and J 5 bases, leaving 12 bases between the germline ends. The CDR3 bases are TGTGCCAGCAGTGAATTTCTGGACGAGACTGAAGCTTTCTTT. Its translation: CASSEFLDETEAFF.

In this sample, this clone turned up a few times. The chain couples TRBV28 to TRBJ1-5; D may be TRBD1 (6 bases). This CDR3 region has 14 residues. In germline, CDR1 is MDHEN, CDR2 SYDVKM. Trimming took 4 bases from V and 3 from J, leaving 10 bases between them. The CDR3 protein is CASSWDTVNQPQHF. CDR3 sequence (DNA): TGTGCCAGCAGTTGGGACACCGTCAATCAGCCCCAGCATTTT. Supplemented by reference TRBV28 and TRBJ1-5, the full variable domain reads DVKVTQSSRYLVKRTGEKVFLECVQDMDHENMFWYRQDPGLGLRLIYFSYDVKMKEKGDIPEGYSVSREKKERFSLILESASTNQTSMYLCASSWDTVNQPQHFGDGTRLSIL.

This clone appeared once. Additional DNA sequences in this sample encode the identical CDR3. This chain uses TRBV11-2 with TRBJ2-7; 12 bases map to TRBD2. V gave up 5 bases and J gave up 6 bases; unmatched junction bases: 5. CDR3 size: 14 residues. Germline V lookup: CDR1 SGHAT, CDR2 FQNNGV. The CDR3: CASSLAGGPGEQYF. The CDR3 coding sequence is TGTGCCAGCAGCCTAGCGGGAGGGCCTGGCGAGCAGTACTTC.

This clone was seen just once. V gene TRBV6-4 combines with J gene TRBJ2-2, with TRBD1 matching over 7 bases. V was clipped by 7 bases and J by 2 bases; unmatched bases: 4. This CDR3 has 14 residues. The germline CDR1 and CDR2 sequences are MRHNA and SNTAGT. The chain's CDR3 is CASKDRVNTGELFF. As DNA, the CDR3 is TGTGCCAGCAAAGACAGGGTAAACACCGGGGAGCTGTTTTTT.

This chain joins TRBV10-3 and TRBJ2-7; TRBD2 agrees at 10 bases. CDR3 length: 14 amino acids. After removal of 6 bases from V and 7 bases from J, the junction contained 9 bases not matched to a gene. Looked up from germline, CDR1 is ENHRY and CDR2 is SYGVKD. The CDR3 sequence is CAIRALAGVEEQYF. In DNA form, the CDR3 reads TGTGCCATCAGGGCCCTAGCGGGGGTAGAGGAGCAGTACTTC.

The V gene is TRBV7-2, the J gene TRBJ2-7, with D possibly being TRBD1 (5 bases). With 5 bases removed from V and 2 bases from J, the gap between germline ends came to 10 bases. CDR1 and CDR2 (germline): SGHTA, FQGNSA. The CDR3 is 13 amino acids. The DNA of the CDR3 is TGTGCCAGCAGCCCGACAGCTACCTACGAGCAGTACTTC. This translates into CASSPTATYEQYF. Full variable domain (missing parts from reference TRBV7-2 and TRBJ2-7): GAGVSQSPSNKVTEKGKDVELRCDPISGHTALYWYRQSLGQGLEFLIYFQGNSAPDKSGLPSDRFSAERTGGSVSTLTIQRTQQEDSAVYLCASSPTATYEQYFGPGTRLTVT.

In this sample, this clone turned up a few times. This CDR3 is also generated by other DNA sequences in the sample. The CDR3 loop is CASIWGNTEAFF. CDR3 nucleotide sequence: TGTGCCAGTATCTGGGGGAACACTGAAGCTTTCTTT. The V gene is TRBV19, the J gene TRBJ1-1; D is ambiguous. Trimming left V 7 bases short and J 1 base short, with 7 bases between. The CDR3 totals 12 residues. Germline lookup yields CDR1 LNHDA and CDR2 SQIVND (reference sequence).

This chain links TRBV4-1 with TRBJ2-1, with TRBD2 matching 11 bases. The junction had 8 bases not matched to a gene; V was cut back by 3 bases and J by 10 bases. Germline V gene data show CDR1 as MGHRA and CDR2 as YSYEKL. The CDR3 runs 15 residues. The CDR3 bases are TGCGCCAGCAGCCAGGGGGGTACTAGCGGGAGAGAGCAGTTCTTC. It specifies CASSQGGTSGREQFF.

This clone came up once. Other nucleotide sequences in the sample specify the same CDR3. The chain has TRBV5-1 and TRBJ1-3; 10 nucleotides align to TRBD1. The junction had 5 bases not matched to a gene; V was cut back by 4 bases and J by 4 bases. CDR3 length: 15 amino acids. Germline values: CDR1 SGHRS, CDR2 YFSETQ. The CDR3 DNA is TGCGCCAGCAGCGTAGACAGGGGGCTCGGAAACACCATATATTTT. Translation gives CASSVDRGLGNTIYF.

The chain has TRBV28 and TRBJ2-7; 9 bases align to TRBD1. From germline, CDR1 is MDHEN and CDR2 SYDVKM. V was clipped by 6 bases and J by 3 bases; unmatched bases: 3. This CDR3 region has 13 residues. The CDR3 DNA follows: TGTGCCAGCAGGTGGGACAGGGACTACGAGCAGTACTTC. As protein: CASRWDRDYEQYF.